Given below is one T cell receptor beta chain in context. The sample holds a few counts of this clone. Its specific antigen is unknown. The sample holds no much larger clone one base away, and base qualities are not on file. The source of the sample is a study of shared clonotypes between healthy human individuals (TCRdb year 2020). Context from the whole study: A couple of women and three men aged 18 to 49 years were included in the cohort. For each donor, CD4 naive and CD4 memory were each run on three plates, CD8 naive on two plates, and CD8 memory on one plate. Per donor, leukapheresis produced somewhere between about 0.94 and 9.5 billion PBMCs. To estimate repertoire size and how much clonotype sharing occurs between individuals, the study deeply sequenced the blood TCR repertoires of five healthy adults. To increase sequencing depth and limit assay-specific biases, different laboratories used diverse techniques to prepare libraries and sequence TCR repertoires.

Results the study describes overall, beyond this receptor: Across a handful of donors, about 5% of naive CD4, approximately 3.5% of naive CD8, under 2.5% of memory CD4, and around 0.4% of memory CD8 clonotypes were shared. Pairwise subsampling indicated that sequencing depth was expected to affect the degree of clonotype sharing among donors. Sampling was restricted to blood, and TCR repertoires in tissues likely differ from the TCR repertoires found in blood. Higher generation probabilities were observed for clonotypes shared by all four sorted-subset donors than for non-shared clonotypes. Because the study included a small number of donors, the genetic and exposure-history diversity represented was limited. Naive subsets generally had larger estimated clonotype richness than memory subsets. Incomplete sequencing was indicated by rarefaction of sorted-subset datasets, despite the large sequencing depth.

TCR CDR3 regions were amplified from genomic DNA by multiplex PCR using the deep immunoSEQ assay. Extracted genomic DNA from each cell subset was distributed evenly across all wells of several immunoSEQ 96-well plates, and each plate was treated as a replicate. For sorted subsets, each replicate PCR was loaded with roughly 0.2 ug genomic DNA, equivalent to roughly 30,000 T cell genomes. Purified libraries were measured with a Qubit 3.0 fluorometer, size-checked on a Bioanalyzer 2100, and measured again with the KAPA Library Quantification kit. A separate single-read 150-cycle Illumina NextSeq 550 flow cell was used to sequence each immunoSEQ 96-well plate. The authors' pipeline ran thus. Because only junctional sequences without quality scores were contained in the immunoSEQ output, filtering matching that applied to full-length reads could not be performed. To assign V/J genes and CDR3, sequences were annotated against IMGT germline references using PyIR, a Python wrapper for IgBLAST v1.9. Reads with weak V/J assignments (E-value above 1e-6), missing CDR3, stop codons, out-of-frame junctions, or ambiguous translated residues were removed. V3J clonotypes were defined as sequences sharing the same inferred V gene, J gene, and CDR3 amino acid sequence. Percentage overlap between repertoires was computed as shared unique clonotypes divided by the size of the smaller repertoire. Repertoire richness was assessed with RTK rarefaction, the Chao1 estimator, and Recon v2.1 estimates of unobserved clonotypes. For all TCRbeta clonotypes obtained by the gDNA method from four donors, generation probabilities were computed with OLGA. The source is immuneACCESS, and TCRdb retained only in-frame sequences with V and J called. Part of the clones is not carried over; for the studies checked, unresolved V genes explain less than half of this, and the remainder is unexplained. The V and J calls and clone size were taken over from that table, and D and trimming were inferred from the DNA. This sample comprises some 2,500,000 clones, 85% to 95% of them detected only once. Around 0.38% of the sample is held by the ten biggest clonotypes.

The donors were healthy, HIV-negative adults with no recently reported acute infections or vaccinations. Every donor was a Caucasian adult living in Nashville, Tennessee, USA. CD4+ T cells were enriched by magnetic negative selection; naive cells were then positively selected on CD45RA, and the negative fraction formed the memory subset. Blood was collected by leukapheresis, and PBMCs were isolated by Ficoll-Histopaque density gradient centrifugation and then cryopreserved in liquid nitrogen vapor phase. Analytical flow cytometry was used to check the purity and quantity of each magnetically sorted T cell population. Genomic DNA was isolated from each sorted fraction and quantified by UV absorbance on a Nanodrop 2000c. This clonotype was obtained from a young man in good health. Some clones in this sample may be carry-over from other donors' samples. The material sequenced was naive CD4+ T cells from PBMCs. Sample cell subset or site, as interpreted from the label and publication: CD45RA+ positively selected.

CDR3 region: CSASSREAFF. DNA sequence: TGCAGTGCTAGTTCCAGAGAAGCTTTCTTT. The chain uses TRBV20-1 and TRBJ1-1; the D gene is not confidently resolved. The germline V gene (reference sequence) provides CDR1 DFQATT and CDR2 SNEGSKA. CDR3 length: 10 amino acids, cysteine to phenylalanine. CDR3 DNA is the only sequence kept; it has 30 bases, read in frame from the first base. A distance of 7 bases separates the germline ends of V and J, which lose 3 bases and 8 bases respectively.